This passage covers 3 T cell receptor beta chains from one sample sequenced in a study of T cell changes during pregnancy in multiple sclerosis. This table comes from immunoSEQ multiplex PCR, and its TCRdb copy is limited to in-frame clones, with some not included. Of about 20,000 clones listed, 70% to 90% are singletons. This sample comprised CD8+ T cells from peripheral blood mononuclear cells, obtained in the second trimester of pregnancy. The source is a female donor in good health, enrolled as a control in a pregnancy study.

The gene calls are TRBV19 and TRBJ1-1, with D perhaps matching TRBD1 (5 bases). CDR3 length: 15 residues. CDR1 LNHDA and CDR2 SQIVND come from the germline V gene (reference sequence). Deletions cut 5 bases from V and 4 bases from J, with 17 bases between. The CDR3 DNA sequence: TGTGCCAGTAGTCATGACAGCTTAAGGGGCACTGAAGCTTTCTTT. Protein product: CASSHDSLRGTEAFF.

The chain employs TRBV27 and TRBJ1-5; D might be TRBD1 (5 bases). This CDR3 spans 14 amino acids. V was pared by 7 bases and J by 4 bases, with 14 bases between. Germline V CDR1 and CDR2: MNHEY, SMNVEV (reference sequence). The CDR3 nucleotides read TGTGCCAGCACCCCTTTCGGGGGTAATCAGCCCCAGCATTTT. Amino acids: CASTPFGGNQPQHF.

The chain employs TRBV27 and TRBJ1-1, with D perhaps TRBD1 (5 bases). This CDR3 spans 14 amino acids. From germline, CDR1 is MNHEY and CDR2 SMNVEV (reference sequence). The V end lost 10 bases, the J end lost 4 bases, and 19 bases lay between the germline ends. CDR3 nucleotide sequence: TGTGCCACCTTAACGGGGGGAGGAAGCACTGAAGCTTTCTTT. Translated, it gives CATLTGGGSTEAFF.